What follows are 27 T cell receptor beta chains derived from one specimen sequenced in a study of molecular identifiers for immune sequencing clone quantification. TCRdb redid the calling of the PCR reads with MiXCR, one entry per CDR3 protein. The sample shows about 630,000 distinct CDR3 sequences, about 25% of them seen only once. Specimen: naive CD8+ T cells from blood, with Jurkat cell RNA spiked in. The subset here: FACS-sorted CD8+CD4-CCR7+CD45RA+ naive T cells. The receptor source for this set is a human donor in good health. Some libraries in this study had Jurkat cell RNA spiked in.

This clonotype has only a few counts. The rearrangement joins TRBV9 to TRBJ2-2; D is possibly TRBD2 (6 bases). Trimming took off 6 bases at V and 3 bases at J, with 12 bases between the two ends. The CDR3 contains 14 residues. CDR1 is SGDLS, CDR2 YYNGEE, per germline. Here the CDR3 DNA reads TGTGCCAGCACGGGGACTCAGGACACCGGGGAGCTGTTTTTT. As protein: CASTGTQDTGELFF.

The table lists this clonotype with many counts. The rearrangement uses TRBV5-1 and TRBJ2-7, with TRBD2 identical over 12 bases. In germline, CDR1 is SGHRS, CDR2 YFSETQ. V dropped 4 bases and J dropped 0; count of bases not matched to a gene: 8. This CDR3 is built from 17 residues. Written as DNA, the CDR3 is TGCGCCAGCAGCCCCGGACTAGCGGGAACACGCTCCTACGAGCAGTACTTC. Translated: CASSPGLAGTRSYEQYF.

This clonotype was recorded many times. V usage is TRBV12-3 or TRBV12-4 and J usage is TRBJ2-5, with 7 bases lining up with TRBD1. With 6 bases clipped from V and 1 base from J, the junction kept 5 bases outside the gene matches. The length of the CDR3 is 14 residues. The DNA for the CDR3 is TGTGCCAGCAGCCCACAGGGGTCCCAAGAGACCCAGTACTTC. Translation: CASSPQGSQETQYF.

Notes on this clonotype: It may be a read error: a sequence one base away is much more abundant. The V call is TRBV5-1, the J call TRBJ2-7; 8 bases are a match to TRBD1. The CDR3 is made up of 13 amino acids. Germline loops: CDR1 SGHRS, CDR2 YFSETQ. CDR3 coding DNA: TGCGCCAGCCAGGGGGACAGGACCTACGAGCCGTACTTC. Its protein is CASQGDRTYEPYF.

V and J are TRBV28 and TRBJ2-7, with 12 bases aligning to TRBD2. V was pared by 3 bases and J by 7 bases, with 7 bases of the junction left unmatched. This CDR3 region has 15 residues. Germline V gene sequence: CDR1 MDHEN, CDR2 SYDVKM. Here the CDR3 DNA reads TGTGCCAGCAGTTTCGGACTAGCGGGAATAGGAGAGCAGTACTTC. It is translated as CASSFGLAGIGEQYF.

The chain employs TRBV7-2 and TRBJ2-7, with TRBD2 matching 7 bases. The trim removed 1 base at V and 0 bases at J, leaving 6 bases unmatched. The CDR3 totals 16 residues. The germline CDR1 and CDR2 sequences are SGHTA and FQGNSA. The DNA of the CDR3 is TGTGCCAGCAGCTTAGATTCTAGCGGTTACTCCTACGAGCAGTACTTC. Protein sequence: CASSLDSSGYSYEQYF.

As concerns this clonotype: This may come from a read error, since a much larger clone is one base off. This rearrangement joins TRBV6-5 to TRBJ2-5; the match to TRBD1 covers 8 bases. Germline loops: CDR1 MNHEY, CDR2 SVGAGI. The CDR3 contains 15 residues. CDR3 amino acids: CASSYSQGAGEAQYF. The DNA for the CDR3 is TGTGCCAGCAGTTACAGTCAGGGGGCAGGAGAGGCCCAGTACTTC.

The J gene is TRBJ1-5, the V gene TRBV2; maybe TRBD1 (6 bases). V was clipped by 4 bases and J by 2 bases, with 27 bases between them. Per the germline V gene, CDR1 is SNHLY and CDR2 is FYNNEI. This CDR3 has 20 amino acids. The CDR3 DNA follows: TGTGCCAGCAGTGGGGGGGGCGGCAGGGGAGCATTTCTTCGCAATCAGCCCCAGCATTTT. Amino acids: CASSGGGGRGAFLRNQPQHF.

As regards this clonotype: Since a much larger clone is just one base distant, this may be a read error. The rearrangement uses TRBV7-9 and TRBJ2-4; D may correspond to TRBD1 or TRBD2 (6 bases each). This CDR3 is built from 15 residues. From germline, CDR1 is SEHNR and CDR2 FQNEAQ (reference sequence). The CDR3 here is CASTQAPGAGNIRYF. DNA for the CDR3: TGTGCCAGCACCCAGGCCCCGGGGGCAGGAAACATTCGGTACTTC.

This clonotype was counted once. This sequence joins TRBV7-9 and TRBJ1-1; no definite D call. CDR1 and CDR2 from the germline V gene are SEHNR and FQNEAQ (reference sequence). The V and J ends lost 8 bases and 4 bases respectively, with 11 bases between them. The CDR3 spans 12 residues. Written as DNA, the CDR3 is TGTGCCAGCGGCCCCCCAGGCACTGAAGCTTTCTTT. As protein: CASGPPGTEAFF.

Regarding this clonotype: No conserved phenylalanine or tryptophan is present at the end of the CDR3, so a read error is the likely explanation. The rearrangement uses TRBV9 and TRBJ2-7; TRBD2 matches 7 bases. With V trimmed by 0 bases and J by 7 bases, 10 bases remained unmatched. The CDR3 extends over 15 amino acids. Per germline, CDR1 SGDLS and CDR2 YYNGEE. This CDR3 reads CASSVGGGSLFEQYS. In nucleotides, the CDR3 is TGTGCCAGCAGCGTAGGGGGCGGGAGTCTGTTTGAGCAGTACTCC.

In this sample, this clonotype turned up many times. This rearrangement joins TRBV30 to TRBJ2-7, with 10 bases lining up with TRBD1. J lost 3 bases, V lost 1 base, and 3 bases had no gene match. The CDR3 has 14 residues. Germline V gene lookup returns CDR1 GTSNPN and CDR2 SVGIG (reference sequence). DNA for the CDR3: TGTGCCTGGAGTGCCCGGGACAGGGGCTACGAGCAGTACTTC. Translation: CAWSARDRGYEQYF.

In this sample, this clonotype turned up many times. The chain is built from TRBV30 and TRBJ1-1, with D perhaps matching TRBD1 (6 bases). The CDR3 has 13 amino acids. Trimming shortened V by 8 bases and J by 1 base, and 14 bases separated the two germline ends. CDR1 GTSNPN and CDR2 SVGIG come from the germline V gene (reference sequence). The CDR3 region has the DNA TGTGCCGCCGGGGGGGCACCGAACACTGAAGCTTTCTTT. Its protein is CAAGGAPNTEAFF.

This clonotype was observed a single time. The CDR3 DNA is TGCGCCAGCAGTGACCCCGTGTACGAGCAGTACTTC. Amino acid sequence: CASSDPVYEQYF. The genes are TRBV10-2 and TRBJ2-7; D uncertain. CDR3 length equals 12 residues. V lost 3 bases and J lost 4, with 7 bases in between. Germline lookup yields CDR1 WSHSY and CDR2 SAAADI.

This sequence joins TRBV7-2 and TRBJ1-5, with no clear D. Germline V lookup: CDR1 SGHTA, CDR2 FQGNSA. V lost 2 bases to trimming and J lost 2 bases, with 10 bases between them. The CDR3 contains 15 residues. The CDR3 nucleotides read TGTGCCAGCAGCTTATTTGATGGGGGCAATCAGCCCCAGCATTTT. Its protein product is CASSLFDGGNQPQHF. The entire variable domain, with the rest obtained from reference TRBV7-2 and TRBJ1-5, is as follows: GAGVSQSPSNKVTEKGKDVELRCDPISGHTALYWYRQSLGQGLEFLIYFQGNSAPDKSGLPSDRFSAERTGGSVSTLTIQRTQQEDSAVYLCASSLFDGGNQPQHFGDGTRLSIL.

This clonotype was observed a few times. V usage is TRBV6-2 or TRBV6-3 and J usage is TRBJ2-6; perhaps D is TRBD1 or TRBD2 (6 bases each). This CDR3 comprises 20 residues. V lost 5 bases to trimming and J lost 4 bases, with 27 bases between them. CDR1 MNHEY and CDR2 SVGEGT come from the germline V gene. Here the CDR3 DNA reads TGTGCCAGCAGTAGGACGGAGGGGGAACACCGATTCTGGGGGGCCAACGTCCTGACTTTC. It specifies CASSRTEGEHRFWGANVLTF.

This clonotype was seen at least ten times. The CDR3 region is CASSPTSLMNTEAFF. The CDR3 bases are TGTGCCAGCAGTCCCACATCTCTTATGAACACTGAAGCTTTCTTT. The chain has TRBV12-3 or TRBV12-4 and TRBJ1-1; D remains unclear. The V and J ends lost 5 bases and 0 bases respectively, with 13 bases between them. The CDR3 covers 15 residues.

This clonotype has a handful of counts. This chain uses TRBV2 with TRBJ1-1, with D uncertain. Germline V gives CDR1 SNHLY, CDR2 FYNNEI. V was pared by 9 bases and J by 3 bases, with 11 bases between. This CDR3 is 12 amino acids long. The CDR3 here is CASRELDTEAFF. The CDR3 DNA follows: TGTGCCAGTAGGGAGCTGGACACTGAAGCTTTCTTT.

This clonotype was counted many times. V is TRBV27 and J is TRBJ2-7; 8 bases are a match to TRBD2. The CDR3 length is 15 residues. Trimming cost V 6 bases and J 2 bases; bases outside gene matches: 9. CDR1 and CDR2 (germline): MNHEY, SMNVEV (reference sequence). The CDR3 region is CASSPLAGAPYEQYF. CDR3 DNA: TGTGCCAGCAGCCCTCTAGCGGGCGCGCCCTACGAGCAGTACTTC.

The chain couples TRBV29-1 to TRBJ2-3; the D is unclear. The length of the CDR3 is 15 residues. V was cut by 3 bases and J by 4 bases, with 17 bases left in between. From germline, CDR1 is SQVTM and CDR2 ANQGSEA. The CDR3 DNA follows: TGCAGCGTTGATCCGTTATTGGGGTGGGCAGATACGCAGTATTTT. Amino acids: CSVDPLLGWADTQYF.

In the case of this clonotype: A read error may explain this, as a much larger clone is one base away. The rearrangement uses TRBV5-3 and TRBJ2-3; D may be TRBD2 (6 bases). TRBV5-3 is reported as an ORF; its role is uncertain. The CDR3 runs 16 residues. Written as DNA, the CDR3 is TGTGTCAGCAGCTCCGGGGACTCCCGATTTCTGGATACGCAGTATTTT. Translated: CVSSSGDSRFLDTQYF.

This clonotype occurred many times. CDR3 amino acids: CASSLGQAKNIQYF. DNA of the CDR3: TGTGCCAGCAGCCTTGGACAGGCTAAAAACATTCAGTACTTC. The chain joins TRBV12-3 or TRBV12-4 to TRBJ2-4; TRBD1 matches at 7 bases. This CDR3 has 14 amino acids. Losses at the gene ends were 6 bases for V and 4 bases for J; bases not matched to a gene: 6.

The chain carries TRBV4-3 and TRBJ2-2; D is unresolved. V was clipped by 1 base and J by 4 bases, with 10 bases between them. Germline values: CDR1 LGHNA, CDR2 YSLEER. The CDR3 runs 15 residues. CDR3 sequence (DNA): TGCGCCAGCAGCCAAGCAGCTACGGGCACCGGGGAGCTGTTTTTT. This encodes CASSQAATGTGELFF.

This clonotype was observed a few times. The rearrangement uses TRBV20-1 and TRBJ1-1; TRBD1 aligns across 9 bases. V gave up 6 bases and J gave up 8 bases; unmatched junction bases: 16. The CDR3 length is 15 residues. Germline V gives CDR1 DFQATT, CDR2 SNEGSKA (reference sequence). The CDR3 is CSAREGTGFLREAFF. In nucleotides, the CDR3 is TGCAGTGCGCGGGAGGGGACAGGGTTTTTGAGGGAAGCTTTCTTT.

This clonotype was seen many times. The chain recombines TRBV4-3 with TRBJ2-6; D not resolved. Trimming removed 0 bases at V and 1 base at J, with 16 bases between. Germline values: CDR1 LGHNA, CDR2 YSLEER. The CDR3 loop spans 19 amino acids. CDR3 sequence reads: CASSQDGPPLASGANVLTF. Written as DNA, the CDR3 is TGCGCCAGCAGCCAAGATGGTCCCCCCTTGGCGTCTGGGGCCAACGTCCTGACTTTC.

The CDR3 reads CASSFGTGARPEAFF. CDR3 nucleotide sequence: TGTGCCAGCAGCTTCGGGACGGGGGCCCGTCCTGAAGCTTTCTTT. The genes are TRBV5-6 and TRBJ1-1; TRBD1 might be the D (6 bases). There are 15 residues in the CDR3. The V gene's germline CDR1 is SGHDT and CDR2 YYEEEE. Trimming removed 2 bases at V and 6 bases at J, with 17 bases between.

V and J are TRBV6-2 or TRBV6-3 and TRBJ2-7; D is unresolved. Germline CDR1 and CDR2: MNHEY and SVGEGT. Trimming pared 6 bases from V and 0 bases from J, leaving 12 bases between. The CDR3 totals 14 residues. The CDR3 DNA sequence: TGTGCCAGCAGCCGAGTGGGCCGCTCCTACGAGCAGTACTTC. Translated: CASSRVGRSYEQYF.